Below, one T cell receptor beta chain is given with its context. TCRdb's copy holds only in-frame clones and misses some; the assay was immunoSEQ multiplex PCR. The sample lists some 350,000 clones; around 87% were seen once. This sample was taken from a study of blood T cell repertoires in COVID-19. Study in general: Samples of COVID-19 (acute and convalescent) were obtained from the United States, Italy and Spain. Sources were T cells, B-cell-depleted T cells, or PBMCs; the material itself was cDNA or gDNA.

Germline CDR1 and CDR2: LNHDA and SQIVND (reference sequence). This CDR3 is built from 14 residues. V shed 5 bases and J 4 bases; nucleotides not matched to a gene: 6. This clonotype was obtained from a human donor in a cohort sampled during active COVID-19. This sequence joins TRBV19 and TRBJ1-1; 8 nucleotides line up with TRBD1. Sequenced: peripheral blood. CDR3 coding DNA: TGTGCCAGTAGTGTGACAGGGGCGGGCACTGAAGCTTTCTTT. As protein: CASSVTGAGTEAFF.